This TCR beta chain was found in a study of T cell responses to AZD1222 COVID-19 vaccine. Study-level information: Pooling covered second doses at about 4 or about 12 weeks.

CDR3 size: 13 residues. Germline V gives CDR1 GTSNPN, CDR2 SVGIG (reference sequence). Unmatched junction bases numbered 6, after V lost 4 bases and J lost 3 bases. General study points: White British people made up most donors, females outnumbered males, and clonal diversity was possibly underestimated.

The method was immunoSEQ multiplex PCR; TCRdb's version includes in-frame clones alone and lacks a portion of them. The sample lists some 130,000 clones; 88% were seen once. Turning to this clone: Its antigen is unknown.

The material sequenced was peripheral blood, taken on day 0 of AZD1222 vaccination. The gene calls are TRBV30 and TRBJ2-7; 7 bases are shared with TRBD1. This clonotype was sampled from an adult in good health. CDR3 sequence: CAWNPGTVYEQYF. The CDR3 DNA follows: TGTGCCTGGAACCCCGGGACAGTCTACGAGCAGTACTTC.